These 11 T cell receptor beta chains were sequenced from one sample in a study of shared clonotypes between healthy human individuals. The protocol was immunoSEQ multiplex PCR, while the TCRdb copy is restricted to in-frame clones and leaves out a portion. The data contain more than 2,000,000 clones, approximately 93% of them singletons. The sample taken for sequencing was naive CD4+ T cells from PBMCs. This sample's subset: CD45RA+ positively selected. The receptors derive from a man between 18 and 35 years old in good health. Some clones in this sample may be carry-over from other donors' samples.

In its sample, this clone was seen a few times. This specimen includes other DNA sequences encoding the same CDR3. The V gene is TRBV5-1, the J gene TRBJ2-7; 9 bases are shared with TRBD2. V was clipped by 0 bases and J by 0 bases; unmatched bases: 4. The CDR3 has 16 amino acids. Germline V lookup: CDR1 SGHRS, CDR2 YFSETQ. CDR3 DNA: TGCGCCAGCAGCTTGGGAAGTAGCGGGAGCTCCTACGAGCAGTACTTC. Translated, it gives CASSLGSSGSSYEQYF.

The table lists this clone with a count of one. This sequence joins TRBV7-2 and TRBJ1-3, with D perhaps TRBD1 (6 bases). Germline values: CDR1 SGHTA, CDR2 FQGNSA. The CDR3 sequence is 16 residues long. The ends were cut back, 5 bases at V and 0 bases at J, with 14 bases in the middle. CDR3 nucleotides: TGTGCCAGCAGCCCACAGGGTCCGGACTCTGGAAACACCATATATTTT. This translates into CASSPQGPDSGNTIYF.

This chain connects TRBV14 to TRBJ1-3; 7 bases match TRBD1. The V segment lost 1 base and the J segment 4 bases; nucleotides outside the gene matches: 1. The CDR3 spans 14 residues. The germline V gene has CDR1 SGHDN and CDR2 FVKESK. The DNA for the CDR3 is TGTGCCAGCAGCCAAGTAGGGGGCGGAAACACCATATATTTT. Amino acid sequence: CASSQVGGGNTIYF.

This chain links TRBV6-6 with TRBJ2-3, with a tentative D call TRBD1 (5 bases). Trimming stripped 4 bases from V and 0 bases from J, with 14 bases between. The CDR3 extends over 16 amino acids. CDR1 is MNHNY, CDR2 SVGAGI, per germline (reference sequence). CDR3: CASSSTPGKSTDTQYF. The CDR3 DNA follows: TGTGCCAGCAGTTCAACTCCAGGGAAAAGCACAGATACGCAGTATTTT.

This chain joins TRBV18 and TRBJ2-7, with 7 bases lining up with TRBD2. The germline V gene has CDR1 KGHSH and CDR2 LQKENI. J lost 6 bases, V lost 2 bases, and 7 bases had no gene match. CDR3 length: 14 amino acids. CDR3 bases: TGTGCCAGCTCACCATCCGGACTAGTCCCCGAGCAGTACTTC. Translated, it gives CASSPSGLVPEQYF.

This sequence joins TRBV4-2 and TRBJ2-3; 9 bases fit TRBD2. This CDR3 is built from 15 residues. The junction had 7 bases not matched to a gene; V was cut back by 4 bases and J by 5 bases. Germline V lookup: CDR1 LGHNA, CDR2 YNFKEQ. CDR3 in amino acids: CASSRPGLALDTQYF. DNA for the CDR3: TGTGCCAGCAGCCGGCCGGGACTAGCTTTAGATACGCAGTATTTT.

CDR3 nucleotides: TGTGCCAGCATTGAGGGGGTCACCGGGGAGCTGTTTTTT. Protein product: CASIEGVTGELFF. The V gene is TRBV6-6, the J gene TRBJ2-2; tentatively, D is TRBD1 (6 bases). Germline V CDR1 and CDR2: MNHNY, SVGAGI (reference sequence). This CDR3 region has 13 residues. Trimming removed 7 bases from V and 4 bases from J, with 10 bases in between.

J is TRBJ2-1 and V is TRBV5-1; D remains unclear. V was trimmed by 2 bases and J by 7 bases, leaving 7 bases between them. CDR3 length equals 12 residues. Germline V lookup: CDR1 SGHRS, CDR2 YFSETQ. As DNA, the CDR3 is TGCGCCAGCAGCTTAATCGGGAATGAGCAGTTCTTC. Translated, it gives CASSLIGNEQFF.

J is TRBJ2-7 and V is TRBV5-1, with D possibly called TRBD1 or TRBD2 (5 bases each). Germline lookup yields CDR1 SGHRS and CDR2 YFSETQ. Trimming removed 0 bases at V and 6 bases at J, with 16 bases between. There are 15 residues in the CDR3. CDR3 residues: CASSLAGPSSGEQYF. Here the CDR3 DNA reads TGCGCCAGCAGCTTGGCGGGACCCTCGTCAGGCGAGCAGTACTTC.

The count of this clone is one. The V call is TRBV4-3, the J call TRBJ1-6, with unresolved D. Trimming removed 0 bases from V and 7 bases from J, with 10 bases in between. This CDR3 region has 15 residues. Germline CDR1 reads LGHNA; CDR2 reads YSLEER. The CDR3 protein is CASSQDKDENSPLHF. The CDR3 DNA reads TGCGCCAGCAGCCAAGATAAGGACGAAAATTCACCCCTCCACTTT.

The J gene is TRBJ2-3, the V gene TRBV5-1; no clear D gene. From germline, CDR1 is SGHRS and CDR2 YFSETQ. The CDR3 is 13 residues long. With 3 bases removed from V and 4 bases from J, the gap between germline ends came to 9 bases. The CDR3 nucleotides read TGCGCCAGCAGCTCGAATAGTCCAGATACGCAGTATTTT. It encodes CASSSNSPDTQYF.